This is a list of T cell receptor beta chains from one sample in a study of CD8 T cells in Susac syndrome. TCRdb processed the immunoSEQ multiplex PCR reads anew with MiXCR; each CDR3 protein has one entry. Here the sample spans 150,000 to 200,000 distinct CDR3 sequences, around 95% being singletons. The source material was CD4+ T cells from PBMCs. These receptors were obtained from a human donor in good health. The CDR3 runs from the conserved cysteine through the conserved F or W. The order of the fields is clone size, V gene, J gene, D gene, CDR3 protein, CDR3 DNA. The D gene is left open where the match is weak. Clone size is not always given. Where it is, it says once, few, many or a class for expanded clones.

.	TRBV20-1	TRBJ2-1	TRBD1	CSARRQGIDEQFF	TGCAGTGCTAGGAGACAGGGGATTGATGAGCAGTTCTTC
few	TRBV12-3/TRBV12-4	TRBJ1-2	TRBD1	CASSSGGYGYTF	TGTGCCAGCAGTTCAGGGGGCTATGGCTACACCTTC
.	TRBV10-3	TRBJ2-6	.	CAISGSGANVLTF	TGTGCCATCTCCGGCTCTGGGGCCAACGTCCTGACTTTC
.	TRBV20-1	TRBJ1-5	TRBD1	CSARGTGHQPQHF	TGCAGTGCTAGAGGGACAGGGCATCAGCCCCAGCATTTT
.	TRBV20-1	TRBJ2-5	.	CSAPTYQETQYF	TGCAGTGCCCCTACGTACCAAGAGACCCAGTACTTC
.	TRBV3-1	TRBJ2-7	.	CASSPWGGDSAIYEQYF	TGTGCCAGCAGCCCCTGGGGCGGGGACAGTGCAATCTACGAGCAGTACTTC
.	TRBV5-6	TRBJ1-5	.	CASSLGGAPSAQHF	TGTGCCAGCAGCTTGGGGGGGGCTCCCTCAGCCCAGCATTTT
once	TRBV12-3/TRBV12-4	TRBJ2-3	.	CASSRQEDTQYF	TGTGCCAGCAGCCGACAAGAAGATACGCAGTATTTT
.	TRBV3-1	TRBJ1-3	.	CASSRSGSGVLGNTIYF	TGTGCCAGCAGCCGGAGTGGTAGTGGAGTTCTTGGAAACACCATATATTTT
.	TRBV2	TRBJ1-5	TRBD1	CASSEDRGGNQPQHF	TGTGCCAGCAGTGAAGACAGGGGGGGGAATCAGCCCCAGCATTTT
once	TRBV5-8	TRBJ1-4	.	CASSPGAGVMKKLFF	TGTGCCAGCAGCCCAGGGGCAGGCGTAATGAAGAAACTGTTTTTT
once	TRBV7-9	TRBJ1-1	.	CASRGTSYTEAFF	TGTGCCAGCAGAGGGACATCTTACACTGAAGCTTTCTTT
.	TRBV29-1	TRBJ1-4	.	CSVRLGTNEKLFF	TGCAGCGTCCGATTAGGAACTAATGAAAAACTGTTTTTT
.	TRBV5-5	TRBJ2-7	.	CASSLLDSSYEQYF	TGTGCCAGCAGCTTGTTGGATAGCTCCTACGAGCAGTACTTC
.	TRBV10-3	TRBJ1-2	.	CAIRTDGYTF	TGTGCCATTCGGACAGATGGCTACACCTTC
.	TRBV3-1	TRBJ2-1	.	CASSQGQESSYNEQFF	TGTGCCAGCAGCCAAGGACAGGAGAGCTCCTACAATGAGCAGTTCTTC
.	TRBV13	TRBJ2-5	.	CASSLAGKETQYF	TGTGCCAGCAGCTTAGCAGGGAAGGAGACCCAGTACTTC
.	TRBV7-3	TRBJ2-2	TRBD2	CASSFASGGANTGELFF	TGTGCCAGCAGCTTTGCTAGCGGGGGGGCGAACACCGGGGAGCTGTTTTTT
.	TRBV11-2	TRBJ1-2	.	CASSLARIYGYTF	TGTGCCAGCAGCTTAGCCCGGATTTATGGCTACACCTTC
.	TRBV19	TRBJ2-7	.	CASSPQGVDLYEQYF	TGTGCCAGTAGCCCCCAGGGTGTGGATTTGTACGAGCAGTACTTC
.	TRBV19	TRBJ2-5	.	CASSRQKQETQYF	TGTGCCAGTAGTCGACAGAAACAAGAGACCCAGTACTTC
.	TRBV20-1	TRBJ2-3	.	CSASPASESTQYF	TGCAGTGCTAGCCCGGCTAGCGAGAGTACGCAGTATTTT
.	TRBV2	TRBJ2-1	TRBD1	CASSAYGQGFYNEQFF	TGTGCCAGCAGTGCGTATGGACAGGGGTTTTACAATGAGCAGTTCTTC
.	TRBV7-3	TRBJ1-2	.	CASRPRAGEGPNYGYTF	TGTGCCAGCAGACCCAGGGCAGGGGAGGGCCCGAACTATGGCTACACCTTC
.	TRBV7-3	TRBJ1-1	TRBD1	CASSLKGQGNTEAFF	TGTGCCAGCAGCTTAAAGGGACAGGGGAACACTGAAGCTTTCTTT
.	TRBV29-1	TRBJ1-1	.	CSVARGRYTEAFF	TGCAGCGTCGCTCGCGGACGGTACACTGAAGCTTTCTTT
.	TRBV4-1	TRBJ2-5	.	CASSRDGERDTETQYF	TGCGCCAGCAGCCGCGACGGGGAGCGGGACACGGAGACCCAGTACTTC
once	TRBV20-1	TRBJ2-3	TRBD2	CSARDRRGATDTQYF	TGCAGTGCTAGAGATAGGCGGGGGGCCACAGATACGCAGTATTTT
.	TRBV3-1	TRBJ1-1	TRBD1	CASSRRGRGTEAFF	TGTGCCAGCAGCCGCAGGGGGCGGGGTACTGAAGCTTTCTTT
few	TRBV20-1	TRBJ2-7	.	CSALRGPYEQYF	TGCAGTGCTCTCCGGGGGCCCTACGAGCAGTACTTC
.	TRBV4-2	TRBJ2-5	.	CASSQALLVAGYEQETQYF	TGTGCCAGCAGCCAAGCCCTTCTCGTCGCGGGATACGAACAAGAGACCCAGTACTTC
.	TRBV12-3/TRBV12-4	TRBJ1-5	.	CASSSKGTVTQHF	TGTGCCAGCAGTTCTAAAGGGACTGTAACCCAGCATTTT
.	TRBV7-2	TRBJ1-4	.	CASSLGGRDEKLFF	TGTGCCAGCAGCTTAGGGGGAAGGGATGAAAAACTGTTTTTT
.	TRBV12-3/TRBV12-4	TRBJ1-6	.	CASRLSGFGSPLHF	TGTGCCAGCAGACTGTCGGGGTTCGGATCACCCCTCCACTTT
.	TRBV3-1	TRBJ1-1	.	CASRSQHGTEAFF	TGTGCCAGCAGATCTCAACACGGCACTGAAGCTTTCTTT
.	TRBV20-1	TRBJ2-7	.	CSARDLKEAEQYF	TGCAGTGCTAGAGATTTAAAAGAGGCCGAGCAGTACTTC
.	TRBV12-3/TRBV12-4	TRBJ1-1	.	CASSWGGRRSTEAFF	TGTGCCAGCAGTTGGGGAGGACGTCGATCAACTGAAGCTTTCTTT
.	TRBV5-1	TRBJ2-5	TRBD1	CASSSFGGQGRQETQYF	TGCGCCAGCAGCTCGTTCGGGGGACAGGGGAGGCAAGAGACCCAGTACTTC
once	TRBV3-1	TRBJ2-1	TRBD2	CASSQASAGGGEQFF	TGTGCCAGCAGCCAAGCCTCAGCGGGGGGAGGTGAGCAGTTCTTC
.	TRBV19	TRBJ2-5	TRBD2	CASSVRLAGETQYF	TGTGCCAGTAGTGTCAGACTAGCTGGCGAGACCCAGTACTTC
.	TRBV2	TRBJ2-7	.	CASSSTATYEQYF	TGTGCCAGCAGCTCGACGGCCACCTACGAGCAGTACTTC
.	TRBV4-1	TRBJ2-5	.	CASSQAHRDGETQYF	TGCGCCAGCAGCCAAGCCCACAGGGATGGAGAGACCCAGTACTTC
.	TRBV20-1	TRBJ2-7	.	CSARDLPRLGEQYF	TGCAGTGCTAGGGACTTGCCCAGGCTGGGCGAGCAGTACTTC
once	TRBV11-2	TRBJ1-1	.	CANRGNTEAFF	TGTGCCAACCGGGGCAACACTGAAGCTTTCTTT
.	TRBV29-1	TRBJ2-7	TRBD1	CSVPGQGASEQYF	TGCAGCGTGCCGGGACAGGGGGCGTCAGAGCAGTACTTC
once	TRBV2	TRBJ1-3	TRBD1	CASGGQGRSSGNTIYF	TGTGCCAGCGGGGGACAGGGTAGGAGCTCTGGAAACACCATATATTTT
.	TRBV2	TRBJ1-4	TRBD1	CASTPGGFEVEKLFF	TGTGCCAGCACCCCAGGGGGGTTTGAGGTGGAAAAACTGTTTTTT
.	TRBV3-1	TRBJ2-7	TRBD1	CASGQGVHEQYF	TGTGCCAGTGGACAGGGGGTCCACGAGCAGTACTTC
.	TRBV7-3	TRBJ2-7	.	CASSVGPTYEQYF	TGTGCCAGCAGCGTGGGACCCACGTACGAGCAGTACTTC